The 32 T cell receptor beta chains below come from one sample, sequenced in a study of blood T cell repertoires in COVID-19. TCRdb keeps only in-frame clones here, not all; method: immunoSEQ multiplex PCR. The data show about 150,000 clones, approximately 92% seen once. The sample was peripheral blood. These receptors came from a woman between 40 and 55 years old with acute or convalescent COVID-19.

The genes are TRBV19 and TRBJ2-7; D possibly corresponds to TRBD1 (6 bases). The length of the CDR3 is 13 residues. Between the trimmed V and J ends, which lost 3 bases and 6 bases, there was a span of 12 bases. Germline V lookup: CDR1 LNHDA, CDR2 SQIVND (reference sequence). For the CDR3, the DNA is TGTGCCAGTAGTATCGACAGGCTCTCCGAGCAGTACTTC. Translating gives CASSIDRLSEQYF.

The chain employs TRBV2 and TRBJ2-1; TRBD1 is a possible D gene (6 bases). This CDR3 has 19 residues. V was clipped by 8 bases and J by 5 bases, with 31 bases between them. Germline CDR1 reads SNHLY; CDR2 reads FYNNEI. The CDR3 DNA sequence: TGTGCCAGCGACCGAACAGGGTTTCTAGGCCTAAAATCCCACAATGAGCAGTTCTTC. It codes for CASDRTGFLGLKSHNEQFF.

The chain recombines TRBV2 with TRBJ1-1; no clear D. The CDR3 loop spans 13 amino acids. Per germline, CDR1 SNHLY and CDR2 FYNNEI. V shed 5 bases and J shed 1 base, with 8 bases lying between them. CDR3 residues: CASSLGENTEAFF. Written as DNA, the CDR3 is TGTGCCAGCAGTCTTGGAGAGAACACTGAAGCTTTCTTT.

The rearrangement links TRBV9 to TRBJ1-6; TRBD1 might be the D (6 bases). Trimming stripped 2 bases from V and 8 bases from J, with 14 bases between. The CDR3 has 15 residues. CDR1 is SGDLS, CDR2 YYNGEE, per germline. The chain's CDR3 is CASSVRGYPDSPLHF. In DNA form, the CDR3 reads TGTGCCAGCAGCGTCAGGGGATACCCCGATTCACCCCTCCACTTT.

This chain connects TRBV6-1 to TRBJ2-4; the match to TRBD1 covers 10 bases. CDR1 MNHNS and CDR2 SASEGT come from the germline V gene. Trimming cost V 6 bases and J 7 bases; bases outside gene matches: 6. The CDR3 has 14 residues. CDR3 DNA sequence: TGTGCCAGCAGGGCCGGGACAGGGGCGAACATTCAGTACTTC. Protein sequence: CASRAGTGANIQYF.

Only one count was recorded for this clone. This sequence joins TRBV5-5 and TRBJ1-1; a weak D match, TRBD1 (5 bases). CDR1 is SGHKS and CDR2 is YYEKEE in the germline V gene (reference sequence). The CDR3 runs 16 residues. Trimming stripped 0 bases from V and 4 bases from J, with 16 bases between. The CDR3 spells CASSLVAGWMSTEAFF. Written as DNA, the CDR3 is TGTGCCAGCAGCTTGGTAGCAGGGTGGATGAGCACTGAAGCTTTCTTT. Combining the CDR3 with reference TRBV5-5 and TRBJ1-1 gives the whole variable domain DAGVTQSPTHLIKTRGQQVTLRCSPISGHKSVSWYQQVLGQGPQFIFQYYEKEERGRGNFPDRFSARQFPNYSSELNVNALLLGDSALYLCASSLVAGWMSTEAFFGQGTRLTVV.

V gene TRBV15 combines with J gene TRBJ2-5, with TRBD1 identical over 12 bases. The CDR3 sequence is 16 residues long. After removal of 1 base from V and 4 bases from J, the junction contained 4 bases not matched to a gene. Germline lookup yields CDR1 LNHNV and CDR2 YYDKDF (reference sequence). CDR3 amino acids: CATSRGPGQGAETQYF. The CDR3 nucleotides are TGTGCCACCAGCAGAGGCCCGGGACAGGGGGCAGAGACCCAGTACTTC.

The rearrangement joins TRBV28 to TRBJ1-2; 8 positions match TRBD1. CDR1 and CDR2 (germline): MDHEN, SYDVKM. The CDR3 spans 13 residues. Trimming took 7 bases from V and 4 from J; bases not matched to a gene: 5. In nucleotides, the CDR3 is TGTGCCAGCATCCCAGGGGGCGGCTATGGCTACACCTTC. This gives the protein CASIPGGGYGYTF.

The chain recombines TRBV6-2 or TRBV6-3 with TRBJ2-7; 12 nucleotides agree with TRBD2. The V segment lost 2 bases and the J segment 0 bases; nucleotides outside the gene matches: 2. CDR1 and CDR2 from the germline V gene are MNHEY and SVGEGT. The CDR3 is 16 residues long. The CDR3 reads CASSYGTSGHSYEQYF. The CDR3 DNA follows: TGTGCCAGCAGTTACGGGACTAGCGGGCACTCCTACGAGCAGTACTTC.

The chain carries TRBV5-1 and TRBJ1-2; 9 bases line up with TRBD1. This CDR3 is built from 16 residues. With V trimmed by 1 base and J by 2 bases, 6 bases remained unmatched. CDR1 is SGHRS, CDR2 YFSETQ, per germline. The CDR3, as DNA: TGCGCCAGCAGCTTGATACAGGGGGCGGAAAACTATGGCTACACCTTC. It is translated as CASSLIQGAENYGYTF.

V gene TRBV5-1 combines with J gene TRBJ1-2, with D perhaps TRBD1 (6 bases). The CDR3 has 16 amino acids. Germline CDR1 is SGHRS and CDR2 is YFSETQ. The germline V and J ends were trimmed by 6 bases and 4 bases, with 22 bases remaining between them. The CDR3 DNA reads TGCGCCAGCACGTTTGACGGACAGCCTTCCCTCTATGGCTACACCTTC. This encodes CASTFDGQPSLYGYTF.

This clone occurred a few times. J is TRBJ1-2 and V is TRBV2, with unresolved D. The CDR3 spans 14 residues. In germline, CDR1 is SNHLY, CDR2 FYNNEI. Trimming stripped 0 bases from V and 8 bases from J, with 13 bases between. The CDR3 is CASSEALGRRGYTF. The CDR3 DNA sequence: TGTGCCAGCAGTGAAGCACTTGGGAGGAGAGGCTACACCTTC.

This chain uses TRBV29-1 with TRBJ2-7; TRBD1 agrees at 8 bases. The ends lost 5 bases at V and 3 bases at J; junction bases unmatched: 9. The CDR3 covers 14 residues. Looked up from germline, CDR1 is SQVTM and CDR2 is ANQGSEA. In DNA form, the CDR3 reads TGCAGCGTTCCTGCCGGACAGGGTAACTACGAGCAGTACTTC. Its protein is CSVPAGQGNYEQYF.

This sequence joins TRBV19 and TRBJ2-7; 11 bases align to TRBD2. Germline V CDR1 and CDR2: LNHDA, SQIVND (reference sequence). Losses at the gene ends were 6 bases for V and 1 base for J; bases not matched to a gene: 5. CDR3 length: 15 residues. For the CDR3, the DNA is TGTGCCAGTAGACCTCGACTAGCGGGGTCCTACGAGCAGTACTTC. Translating it yields CASRPRLAGSYEQYF.

This clone has only one observation. V gene TRBV11-3 combines with J gene TRBJ2-7; 12 nucleotides line up with TRBD2. The junction had 6 bases not matched to a gene; V was cut back by 4 bases and J by 2 bases. In germline, CDR1 is SGHNT, CDR2 YENEEA. The CDR3 consists of 16 residues. The chain's CDR3 is CASSSGGLAGPYEQYF. The DNA of the CDR3 is TGTGCCAGCAGCTCGGGGGGACTAGCGGGTCCCTACGAGCAGTACTTC.

The chain joins TRBV7-9 to TRBJ2-1; perhaps TRBD2 as D (5 bases). Deletions cut 5 bases from V and 3 bases from J, with 14 bases between. The germline CDR1 and CDR2 sequences are SEHNR and FQNEAQ (reference sequence). This CDR3 is 15 amino acids long. The CDR3 DNA follows: TGTGCCAGCAGCCCGAGGGTCTACATCTACAATGAGCAGTTCTTC. The encoded protein is CASSPRVYIYNEQFF. Variable domain in full (rest from reference TRBV7-9 and TRBJ2-1): DTGVSQNPRHKITKRGQNVTFRCDPISEHNRLYWYRQTLGQGPEFLTYFQNEAQLEKSRLLSDRFSAERPKGSFSTLEIQRTEQGDSAMYLCASSPRVYIYNEQFFGPGTRLTVL.

The chain couples TRBV12-3 or TRBV12-4 to TRBJ1-2; D possibly corresponds to TRBD1 (6 bases). Trimming removed 6 bases from V and 6 bases from J, with 14 bases in between. The CDR3 loop spans 13 amino acids. The CDR3 here is CASRLSTGHGYTF. The CDR3 nucleotides are TGTGCCAGCAGACTAAGTACAGGGCATGGCTACACCTTC.

The chain carries TRBV7-9 and TRBJ2-7, with D maybe TRBD2 (5 bases). V dropped 2 bases and J dropped 5 bases, with 10 bases sitting between them. The length of the CDR3 is 13 residues. CDR1 SEHNR and CDR2 FQNEAQ come from the germline V gene (reference sequence). CDR3 sequence: CASSLTRVDEQYF. CDR3 sequence (DNA): TGTGCCAGCAGCTTAACGAGGGTTGACGAGCAGTACTTC.

The V and J genes are TRBV4-1 and TRBJ1-1; 8 nucleotides match TRBD1. The CDR3 runs to 16 residues. J gave up 2 bases and V 4 bases, and 9 bases lay outside the gene matches. Germline V gene sequence: CDR1 MGHRA, CDR2 YSYEKL. CDR3 bases: TGCGCCAGCAGCCCTTTCACGGACAGGGCTAACACTGAAGCTTTCTTT. Amino acids: CASSPFTDRANTEAFF.

V gene TRBV7-6 combines with J gene TRBJ2-6; D gene uncertain. Trimming took 5 bases from V and 0 from J, leaving 8 bases between them. Germline CDR1 and CDR2: SGHVS and FNYEAQ. The CDR3 consists of 15 residues. This CDR3 reads CASSPTVSGANVLTF. The DNA for the CDR3 is TGTGCCAGCAGCCCGACTGTCTCTGGGGCCAACGTCCTGACTTTC.

The rearrangement joins TRBV6-5 to TRBJ2-1; D not certain. V was pared by 3 bases and J by 0 bases, with 6 bases between. There are 14 residues in the CDR3. Germline values: CDR1 MNHEY, CDR2 SVGAGI. CDR3: CASSYHSSYNEQFF. CDR3 bases: TGTGCCAGCAGTTATCACAGCTCCTACAATGAGCAGTTCTTC.

Only one count was recorded for this clone. The chain couples TRBV15 to TRBJ1-2; TRBD1 is a possible D gene (5 bases). The CDR3 covers 14 residues. Germline CDR1 reads LNHNV; CDR2 reads YYDKDF (reference sequence). The ends were cut back, 0 bases at V and 3 bases at J, with 8 bases in the middle. The CDR3, as DNA: TGTGCCACCAGCAGAGATAGGACACACTATGGCTACACCTTC. Protein sequence: CATSRDRTHYGYTF.

V and J are TRBV29-1 and TRBJ2-7; TRBD1 matches 11 bases. This CDR3 has 14 amino acids. J was trimmed by 6 bases and V by 6 bases; bases with no gene match: 10. Germline V gene data show CDR1 as SQVTM and CDR2 as ANQGSEA. DNA of the CDR3: TGCAGCGTCTTAAGCCGGGACAGGGGGTTCGAGCAGTACTTC. Translation: CSVLSRDRGFEQYF.

The rearrangement links TRBV2 to TRBJ1-5, with 11 nucleotides matching TRBD1. Trimming took 7 bases from V and 3 from J; bases not matched to a gene: 8. This CDR3 has 16 amino acids. Per germline, CDR1 SNHLY and CDR2 FYNNEI. Here the CDR3 DNA reads TGTGCCAGCACTCGGACAGGGGGCGATTCCAATCAGCCCCAGCATTTT. Translation: CASTRTGGDSNQPQHF.

This CDR3 is CASSPMVAGVLYNEQFF. In nucleotides, the CDR3 is TGTGCCAGCAGCCCGATGGTAGCGGGAGTGTTGTACAATGAGCAGTTCTTC. The V and J genes are TRBV7-9 and TRBJ2-1; TRBD2 matches 9 bases. Germline CDR1 reads SEHNR; CDR2 reads FQNEAQ (reference sequence). This CDR3 has 17 residues. Trimming took 5 bases from V and 4 from J; bases not matched to a gene: 12.

This chain links TRBV3-1 (or the pseudogene TRBV3-2) with TRBJ2-1; the D gene is possibly TRBD2 (6 bases). Germline V gene data show CDR1 as LGHDT and CDR2 as YNNKEL (reference sequence). This CDR3 contains 15 residues. The germline V and J ends were trimmed by 4 bases and 2 bases, with 12 bases remaining between them. This CDR3 is CASSRSRTTYNEQFF. The CDR3 DNA sequence: TGTGCCAGCAGCCGTTCGAGGACTACCTACAATGAGCAGTTCTTC.

The CDR3 DNA reads as TGTGCCAGCACCGCCACAGGATACACCGGGGAGCTGTTTTTT. As protein: CASTATGYTGELFF. The chain links TRBV28 to TRBJ2-2, with D possibly being TRBD1 (5 bases). The germline V gene has CDR1 MDHEN and CDR2 SYDVKM. The CDR3 is 14 residues long. Deletions cut 7 bases from V and 3 bases from J, with 12 bases between.

The chain is built from TRBV21-1 and TRBJ2-1; the DNA was not used to check the table's D call, TRBD2. TRBV21-1 is a pseudogene segment. There are 15 residues in the CDR3. CDR3 amino acids: CASRLAELAYNEQFF. CDR3 coding DNA: TGTGCCAGCAGACTAGCGGAGCTAGCCTACAATGAGCAGTTCTTC.

The chain joins TRBV9 to TRBJ1-2; 7 positions match TRBD1. Unmatched junction bases numbered 6, after V lost 3 bases and J lost 1 base. The CDR3 is 15 residues long. Germline-derived CDR1 and CDR2 are SGDLS and YYNGEE. CDR3 DNA sequence: TGTGCCAGCAGCGACCCGACAGGGTTTAACTATGGCTACACCTTC. Protein: CASSDPTGFNYGYTF.

V usage is TRBV4-1 and J usage is TRBJ2-2; TRBD1 aligns across 7 bases. The CDR3 loop spans 15 amino acids. The germline V gene has CDR1 MGHRA and CDR2 YSYEKL. V lost 4 bases to trimming and J lost 5 bases; unmatched junction nucleotides: 7. CDR3 sequence: CASSRPTGLTGELFF. In DNA form, the CDR3 reads TGCGCCAGCAGCCGCCCGACAGGGCTGACCGGGGAGCTGTTTTTT.

The V call is TRBV2, the J call TRBJ2-3, with 9 bases aligning to TRBD2. The V segment lost 2 bases and the J segment 6 bases; nucleotides outside the gene matches: 6. Germline assignment: CDR1 SNHLY and CDR2 FYNNEI. The CDR3 is 15 residues long. This CDR3 reads CASSEPAGGRDTQYF. The CDR3 DNA sequence: TGTGCCAGCAGTGAACCAGCGGGAGGACGCGATACGCAGTATTTT.

This clone was counted between two and nine times. This rearrangement joins TRBV9 to TRBJ1-6; no firm D call. Trimming removed 3 bases from V and 7 bases from J, with 17 bases in between. This CDR3 region has 16 residues. CDR1 and CDR2 (germline): SGDLS, YYNGEE. DNA of the CDR3: TGTGCCAGCAGCGCGGGAGGACGGTCCCGGAATTCACCCCTCCACTTT. Translation: CASSAGGRSRNSPLHF. The full variable domain, its missing parts supplied by reference TRBV9 and TRBJ1-6, is DSGVTQTPKHLITATGQRVTLRCSPRSGDLSVYWYQQSLDQGLQFLIQYYNGEERAKGNILERFSAQQFPDLHSELNLSSLELGDSALYFCASSAGGRSRNSPLHFGNGTRLTVT.